This T cell receptor (beta chain) was captured in a study of cytomegalovirus exposure and HLA in healthy donors (dated by TCRdb to the late 2010s). Some background on the complete study: An earlier analysis of several hundred of the donors reported 276 Gb of sequence data and 100 million to 130 million unique TCR beta sequences from some 180 million T cells. An early release covering just under 650 HLA-typed donors comprised approximately 290 gigabases of sequencing data and some 79 million unique TCR sequences. Of the 398 genotyped donors, 65% to 90% were placed in the genetic ancestry cluster associated with self-reported Caucasian donors. The study aimed to test whether cataloging public T cell receptors could reveal signatures of past pathogen exposure. The T cell repertoires of some 700 subjects were profiled by immunosequencing and related to cytomegalovirus serostatus. In addition to the first cohort of 500 to 850 subjects, a separate validation cohort of 120 different subjects was used. To predict cytomegalovirus infection status, the study brought together high-throughput TCR immunosequencing, statistical association of individual TCRs with disease status, and machine learning. A later analysis re-analyzed previously published TCR beta repertoires from hundreds of donors and added high-resolution HLA genotyping to study TCR occurrence patterns. The later analysis used no new phenotypic data to find candidate immune exposures, relying instead on TCR beta sequences and their occurrence across donors. In an earlier analysis of more than 550 of the donors, high-throughput TCR beta sequencing was used to judge whether each TCR beta V gene segment behaved as functional or pseudogenic. Alongside the repertoire data, information on donor age, sex, ethnicity and CMV serostatus was compiled. In a later genetic analysis, genome-wide SNP genotypes for about three fifths of the roughly 670 donors were used, and that subset was treated as a discovery cohort. Every discovery cohort repertoire had been produced on one sequencing platform. HLA typing covered class I and class II loci at four-digit resolution. The number of donors typed differed by locus, with about 629-640 for A, B, C, DRB1 and DQB1, roughly 520 for DQA1, under 610 for DPA1, and some 440 for DPB1. Because of strong linkage in the cohort, five DR-DQ haplotypes were treated as single units for association and clustering. On average, approximately 250,000 unique TCR beta nucleotide sequences were sequenced per donor among roughly 430 genotyped donors of the cohort, with roughly 20% of those sequences being non-productive. Results the study describes overall, beyond this receptor: Immune exposure information for the cohort was limited to CMV serostatus. A further reported finding was that TCR beta sequences accurately predicted the HLA-A and HLA-B alleles for most subjects in the first cohort. An association between a missense DCLRE1C variant and V-gene and J-gene trimming of TCR beta chains was found in a later genetic analysis and replicated in an independent cohort. In a later analysis, HLA-associated TCR beta chains showed more clonal expansion and lower generation probabilities than non-associated chains that were equally common. An earlier analysis of 587 of the donors showed that most TCR beta V segments appeared in productive rearrangements either about 87% or about 30% of the time, which broadly matched IMGT annotations. Some IMGT-functional V segments, including TRBV6-2 and TRBV6-3, could not be told apart with the 87-base-pair reads, so those segments were excluded. Sequencing depth was assumed to be roughly uniform across donors in the presence/absence analyses, though that assumption may not hold. In a later analysis, TCR association rates were found to vary across HLA loci, with the most associated TCRs seen for DRB1 alleles and the fewest for HLA-C alleles. A cluster of highly shared sequence variants was judged likely to represent a technical artifact of the sequencing pipeline. Most TCR sequences were observed very rarely across donors, whereas some public TCRs were present in many individuals. Linkage disequilibrium might explain the correlated functional status among segregating V segments, but an unknown experimental factor could not be excluded. According to a later analysis, parvovirus B19, influenza, CMV and Epstein-Barr virus appeared linked to several top co-occurrence clusters. HLA typing was unavailable for some donors at each locus, so association tests used only the typed subset. Most CMV-associated TCR beta chains appeared to be HLA-restricted in a later analysis, and the HLA associations seemed to be driven largely by CMV exposure. The classifier was reported to diagnose cytomegalovirus status with high specificity and sensitivity in both the original and validation cohorts. Specific HLA alleles were associated with roughly 17,000 TCR beta sequences at a false discovery rate of 0.05 in a later analysis. When HLA alleles, especially DR and DQ, strongly co-occurred, attributing TCR associations to individual alleles was difficult. This cohort had only TCR beta chains sequenced, and the lack of alpha or paired-chain data limited which features could be detected. The study gave a list of more than 150 TCR beta chains associated with cytomegalovirus. Because counts were too low, about 18 rarely observed V segments, including chromosome 9 orphons, were left out of the earlier analysis of some 640 of the donors. The authors suggested that the approach could potentially be generalized to other disease states and immunological phenotypes. Three of the identified cytomegalovirus-associated TCR beta chains were confirmed in vitro to be specific for cytomegalovirus antigens. A later genetic analysis reported fewer N-insertions in productive TCRs among donors in an Asian-associated ancestry cluster than the roughly 620-donor mean.

From the cysteine up to the phenylalanine, the CDR3 has a length of 16 residues. Left in the record is the CDR3 DNA by itself, 48 bases read in frame from the first base. Germline trimming: 2 bases from V, 9 bases from J; junction bases outside gene matches: 7. The CDR1 and CDR2 encoded by the germline V gene are SGHDN and FVKESK. The cohort was made up of 500 to 850 healthy bone marrow donors. Cohort members were all nominally healthy when sampled, although unrecorded immune exposures were likely present. The donor tested CMV seronegative, placing the donor among the 352 seronegative members of the cohort. Every donor gave a peripheral blood sample, and the peripheral blood mononuclear cells from that sample were used for TCR beta sequencing. The Qiagen DNeasy Blood Extraction Kit was used to extract genomic DNA from the blood cell samples. Library method: the immunoSEQ multiplex PCR assay. The multiplex PCR relied on a mix of 60 forward primers for TCR Vbeta segments and 13 reverse primers for TCR Jbeta segments. The CDR3 region of rearranged TCR beta genes was amplified from genomic DNA by a multiplex PCR assay. The Illumina HiSeq System was used to sequence the amplified TCR beta libraries as 87-base-pair reads. As for the original processing: A later analysis counted about 76 million unique TCR beta chains across the 670 or so repertoires, and around 9.9 million of these chains were shared by at least two donors. Raw reads were error-corrected and collapsed into unique sequences with a nearest-neighbor algorithm that merged closely related sequences to remove PCR and sequencing errors. CDR3 sequences were aligned to IMGT reference sequences to assign V, D and J gene segments. For a sequence to be retained, a match of at least six nucleotides was required to both a V gene segment and a J gene segment. A rearrangement counted as productive if the CDR3 had no stop codons and remained in frame with V and J, and every other rearrangement counted as non-productive. Following IMGT convention, CDR3 was defined as the stretch from the second conserved V-encoded cysteine to the conserved J-encoded phenylalanine. The earlier analysis of some 550 of the donors excluded any sequence lacking an unambiguous match to a single V gene segment. An earlier analysis of about 600 of the donors called V segments functional above 56.7% productive rearrangements and segregating when the between-donor standard deviation exceeded 5%. A statistical classification framework was developed to diagnose cytomegalovirus status using the catalog of TCR beta chain sequences. V and J gene assignment, in a later analysis, came from comparing TCR nucleotide sequences with IMGT/GENE-DB human TR gene sequences. Using the TCRdist pipeline, a later analysis assigned CDR3 sequences along with most-parsimonious VDJ recombination scenarios. In a later analysis, each TCR beta chain was defined by its CDR3 amino acid sequence together with its V-gene family, and reads without a unique V-gene family were excluded. A later analysis removed nearly 600 highly shared, low-generation-probability nucleotide sequences to deal with suspected cross-contamination and a sequencing artifact. In a later analysis, a clonal expansion index was calculated for each public chain from normalized within-repertoire ranks of inferred template counts. A later analysis computed generation probabilities with a VDJ recombination model fitted to out-of-frame rearrangements, and checked the results against IGoR. In a later analysis, TCR-TCR, TCR-HLA and TCR-CMV co-occurrence was scored with hypergeometric tests, and a repertoire-size bias correction was applied to TCR pairs. A later analysis estimated false discovery rates by permuting HLA or CMV assignments 20 times. In a later analysis, co-occurring TCRs were grouped using DBSCAN, and TCRdist sequence similarity was added for clustering within HLA-allele-positive subsets. Repertoires with fewer than 30,000 or more than 120,000 public chains, plus five repertoires with anomalous nucleotide sharing, were excluded from co-occurrence clustering. Here the immuneACCESS table is served through TCRdb, limited to in-frame sequences with V and J called. Missing clones are a known gap in these copies; in checked studies unresolved V genes cover under half, and the rest lacks a known reason. The V and J calls and clone size come from that table; D and trimming were worked out from the DNA. The sample has about 92,000 clones on record, around 80% of them singletons. The ten largest clonotypes hold approximately 2% of the sample.

About this clone: There is no known antigen for this receptor. No qualities accompany the bases; no much larger clone lies one base away.

The clonotype comes from a young man in good health and CMV-seronegative. This chain joins TRBV14 to TRBJ2-1, with 13 middle bases fitting TRBD2. Specimen: PBMCs. The nucleotides are TGTGCCAGCAGCCAAATAACGGGACTAGCGGGGATTGAGCAGTTCTTC. Its translation reads: CASSQITGLAGIEQFF.